The next 15 T cell receptor beta chains were all read from a single sample in a study of cytomegalovirus exposure and HLA in healthy donors. A multiplex PCR was run with 60 Vbeta primers and 13 Jbeta primers. Sequencing was performed with immunoSEQ multiplex PCR; in TCRdb, only in-frame clones are kept and a portion is missing. In the table there are 130,000 or so clones, less than 80% of which are singletons. The sample consisted of PBMCs. The receptors originated from a man between 50 and 59 years old in good health and CMV-seropositive.

The gene calls are TRBV29-1 and TRBJ2-2, with a tentative D call TRBD2 (7 bases). Trimming pared 3 bases from V and 0 bases from J, leaving 17 bases between. CDR1 is SQVTM and CDR2 is ANQGSEA in the germline V gene. This CDR3 comprises 17 residues. The CDR3 spells CSVDSGGLISNTGELFF. The CDR3, as DNA: TGCAGCGTTGATTCCGGGGGGCTAATATCGAACACCGGGGAGCTGTTTTTT.

This clone appeared a few times. The chain uses TRBV5-1 and TRBJ1-5; 10 bases match TRBD1. With 4 bases clipped from V and 1 base from J, the junction kept 5 bases outside the gene matches. The CDR3 is 16 residues long. CDR1 is SGHRS, CDR2 YFSETQ, per germline. This CDR3 is CASSPGTGVSNQPQHF. Written as DNA, the CDR3 is TGCGCCAGCAGCCCCGGGACAGGGGTAAGCAATCAGCCCCAGCATTTT.

This CDR3 is CSVADLLPRGYTF. CDR3 DNA: TGCAGCGTAGCCGACCTTCTCCCTAGGGGCTACACCTTC. The chain is built from TRBV29-1 and TRBJ1-2; the D is unclear. Germline CDR1 is SQVTM and CDR2 is ANQGSEA. The V end was cut by 6 bases, the J end by 8 bases, with 19 bases between. The length of the CDR3 is 13 residues.

V and J are TRBV28 and TRBJ2-1; 11 nucleotides align to TRBD2. CDR1 and CDR2 (germline): MDHEN, SYDVKM. The CDR3 length is 16 residues. Trimming cost V 5 bases and J 10 bases; bases outside gene matches: 13. As DNA, the CDR3 is TGTGCCAGCAGTACCCGCTTAGCGGGGGGGCAGAGGGAGCAGTTCTTC. This codes for CASSTRLAGGQREQFF.

This clone came up many times. This chain joins TRBV10-1 and TRBJ1-1, with D possibly matching TRBD1 (5 bases). The CDR3 totals 13 residues. Germline loops: CDR1 WNHNN, CDR2 SYGVQD (reference sequence). Trimming took 5 bases from V and 0 from J, leaving 7 bases between them. CDR3 coding DNA: TGCGCCAGCAGTTGGGGCATGAACACTGAAGCTTTCTTT. It specifies CASSWGMNTEAFF.

For this clone: Other DNA sequences in this specimen translate into the identical CDR3. The chain couples TRBV11-2 to TRBJ2-6, with D maybe TRBD2 (6 bases). From germline, CDR1 is SGHAT and CDR2 FQNNGV. This CDR3 has 18 residues. Trimming stripped 5 bases from V and 4 bases from J, with 21 bases between. The CDR3 DNA reads TGTGCCAGCAGCCTACTACGCCCCCGTGGGAGGGGGGCCAACGTCCTGACTTTC. Protein product: CASSLLRPRGRGANVLTF.

This clone was recorded once. The chain's CDR3 is CASSLGSGNYYEQYF. The CDR3 DNA reads TGTGCCAGCAGCTTGGGTAGCGGGAACTACTACGAGCAGTACTTC. V gene TRBV7-3 combines with J gene TRBJ2-7, with TRBD2 matching 8 bases. Germline V gives CDR1 SGHTA, CDR2 FQGTGA. Trimming took 3 bases from V and 3 from J; bases not matched to a gene: 7. This CDR3 is built from 15 residues.

This clone was seen a handful of times. This chain uses TRBV10-3 with TRBJ2-7; tentative D call: TRBD2 (5 bases). V was clipped by 4 bases and J by 4 bases, with 11 bases between them. CDR1 is ENHRY and CDR2 is SYGVKD in the germline V gene. This CDR3 is 13 amino acids long. CDR3 bases: TGTGCCATCAGTGGGACTCGCGAATACGAGCAGTACTTC. The encoded protein is CAISGTREYEQYF.

This chain uses TRBV10-3 with TRBJ2-7; 15 positions match TRBD2. The J segment lost 6 bases and the V segment lost 3 bases, leaving 15 bases of the junction unmatched. The CDR3 is made up of 19 amino acids. Germline CDR1 reads ENHRY; CDR2 reads SYGVKD. CDR3 nucleotide sequence: TGTGCCATCAGTGAAGACCCGGGACTAGCGGGGGGCCGCTGGGGCGAGCAGTACTTC. As protein: CAISEDPGLAGGRWGEQYF.

This chain uses TRBV7-2 with TRBJ2-7; the D is unclear. Germline V gene data show CDR1 as SGHTA and CDR2 as FQGNSA. This CDR3 contains 15 residues. Trimming stripped 3 bases from V and 2 bases from J, with 14 bases between. The CDR3 spells CASSFQYVRTYEQYF. For the CDR3, the DNA is TGTGCCAGCAGCTTCCAATATGTGCGGACCTACGAGCAGTACTTC.

Concerning this clone itself: A read error may account for a junction end that differs from germline. The genes are TRBV29-1 and TRBJ1-1; 9 positions agree with TRBD1. Germline V gene data show CDR1 as SQVTM and CDR2 as ANQGSEA. The CDR3 totals 14 residues. The CDR3 here is CSVKDGQGRTEAFF. The CDR3 coding sequence is TGCAGCGTTAAAGACGGACAGGGGCGTACTGAAGCTTTCTTT.

The V and J genes are TRBV5-1 and TRBJ1-5; the D is unclear. This CDR3 contains 15 residues. V gave up 4 bases and J gave up 1 base, with 12 bases separating them. Germline V gene sequence: CDR1 SGHRS, CDR2 YFSETQ. CDR3 coding DNA: TGCGCCAGCAGCCCCGAGGGTGGGAGCAATCAGCCCCAGCATTTT. The encoded protein is CASSPEGGSNQPQHF.

The chain combines TRBV4-1 with TRBJ1-4; no clear D gene. CDR3 size: 16 residues. V lost 0 bases and J 7 bases, leaving 15 bases between the germline ends. Germline V gives CDR1 MGHRA, CDR2 YSYEKL. The CDR3 loop is CASSQDSGVQGEKLFF. CDR3 in DNA: TGCGCCAGCAGCCAAGATAGCGGGGTACAAGGTGAAAAACTGTTTTTT.

The rearrangement links TRBV7-9 to TRBJ2-7; 11 bases are a match to TRBD1. The CDR3 sequence is 19 residues long. V lost 5 bases to trimming and J lost 4 bases; unmatched junction nucleotides: 19. The germline V gene encodes CDR1 SEHNR and CDR2 FQNEAQ (reference sequence). The CDR3 loop reads CASSLPMRTGGDPGYEQYF. CDR3 nucleotide sequence: TGTGCCAGCAGCCTACCTATGAGGACAGGGGGCGACCCGGGGTACGAGCAGTACTTC.

This chain joins TRBV10-1 and TRBJ2-3; D not certain. With 0 bases removed from V and 1 base from J, the gap between germline ends came to 14 bases. This CDR3 spans 17 amino acids. Germline loops: CDR1 WNHNN, CDR2 SYGVQD (reference sequence). Here the CDR3 reads CASSESGLPGGTDTQYF. In DNA form, the CDR3 reads TGCGCCAGCAGTGAGTCAGGTCTCCCCGGAGGCACAGATACGCAGTATTTT.